This T cell receptor beta chain was sequenced in a study of preoperative IRX-2 immunotherapy in early breast cancer. V was shortened by 6 bases and J by 4 bases, with 15 bases between the two germline ends. The CDR3 sequence is 15 residues long. Germline V gene lookup returns CDR1 MNHEY and CDR2 SVGAGI. Treatment specified: preoperative locoregional IRX-2 cytokine immunotherapy. The method was immunoSEQ multiplex PCR; TCRdb's version includes in-frame clones alone and lacks a portion of them. The data show 25,000 or so clones, with more than 80% seen just once and roughly 10% held by the top ten. Sequenced here: tumor tissue, sampled after IRX-2 immunotherapy. The rearrangement uses TRBV6-5 and TRBJ2-2; a weak D match, TRBD2 (5 bases). This clonotype was obtained from a human donor with breast cancer. CDR3 sequence (DNA): TGTGCCAGCAGCTCTACGTGGGCGGGCACCGGGGAGCTGTTTTTT. Protein: CASSSTWAGTGELFF.